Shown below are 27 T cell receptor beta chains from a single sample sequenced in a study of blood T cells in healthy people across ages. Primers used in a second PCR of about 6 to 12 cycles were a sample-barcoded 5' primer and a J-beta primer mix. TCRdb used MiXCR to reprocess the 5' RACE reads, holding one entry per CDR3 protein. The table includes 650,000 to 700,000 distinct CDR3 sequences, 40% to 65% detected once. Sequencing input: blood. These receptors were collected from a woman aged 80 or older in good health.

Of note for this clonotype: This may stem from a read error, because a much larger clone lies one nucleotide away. The CDR3 DNA is TGTGCCAGCAGCCTGATCCGGGACTCCGCAAACAATGAGCAGTTCTTC. It encodes CASSLIRDSANNEQFF. V gene TRBV7-9 combines with J gene TRBJ2-1; tentative D call: TRBD2 (6 bases). The ends were cut back, 5 bases at V and 5 bases at J, with 19 bases in the middle. CDR3 length equals 16 residues. The V gene's germline CDR1 is SEHNR and CDR2 FQNEAQ (reference sequence).

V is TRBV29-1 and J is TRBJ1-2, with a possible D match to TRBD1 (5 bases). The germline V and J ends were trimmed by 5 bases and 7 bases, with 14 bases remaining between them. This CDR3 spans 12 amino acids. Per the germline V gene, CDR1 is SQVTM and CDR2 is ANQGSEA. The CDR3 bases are TGCAGCGTTAGTGAGGGGATTGGTGGCTACACCTTC. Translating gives CSVSEGIGGYTF. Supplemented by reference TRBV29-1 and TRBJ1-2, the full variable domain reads SAVISQKPSRDICQRGTSLTIQCQVDSQVTMMFWYRQQPGQSLTLIATANQGSEATYESGFVIDKFPISRPNLTFSTLTVSNMSPEDSSIYLCSVSEGIGGYTFGSGTRLTVV.

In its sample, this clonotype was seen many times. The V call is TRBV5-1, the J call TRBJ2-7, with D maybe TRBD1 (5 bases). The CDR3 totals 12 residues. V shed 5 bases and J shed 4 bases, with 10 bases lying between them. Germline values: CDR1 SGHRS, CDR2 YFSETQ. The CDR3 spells CASRQDIYEQYF. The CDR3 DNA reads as TGCGCCAGCAGACAGGACATATACGAGCAGTACTTC.

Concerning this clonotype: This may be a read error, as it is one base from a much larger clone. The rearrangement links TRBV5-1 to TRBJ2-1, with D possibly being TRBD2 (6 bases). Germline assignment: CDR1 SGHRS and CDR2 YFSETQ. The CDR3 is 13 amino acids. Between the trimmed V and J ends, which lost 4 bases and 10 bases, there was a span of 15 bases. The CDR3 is CASSPGDLYEQFF. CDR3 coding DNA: TGCGCCAGCAGCCCGGGGGACCTCTACGAGCAGTTCTTC.

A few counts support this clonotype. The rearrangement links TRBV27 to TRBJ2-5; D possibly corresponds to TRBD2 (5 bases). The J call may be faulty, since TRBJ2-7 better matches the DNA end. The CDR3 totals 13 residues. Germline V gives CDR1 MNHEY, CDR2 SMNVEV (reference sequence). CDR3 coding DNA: TGTGCCAGCAGTAGACGGGGATCCCACGAGCAGTACTTC. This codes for CASSRRGSHEQYF.

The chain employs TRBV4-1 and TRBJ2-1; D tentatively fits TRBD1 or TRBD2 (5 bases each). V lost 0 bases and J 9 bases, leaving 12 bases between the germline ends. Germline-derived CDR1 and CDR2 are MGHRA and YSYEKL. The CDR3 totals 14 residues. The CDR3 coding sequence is TGCGCCAGCAGCCAAGATAATTTAGGGACTGAGCAGTTCTTC. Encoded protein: CASSQDNLGTEQFF.

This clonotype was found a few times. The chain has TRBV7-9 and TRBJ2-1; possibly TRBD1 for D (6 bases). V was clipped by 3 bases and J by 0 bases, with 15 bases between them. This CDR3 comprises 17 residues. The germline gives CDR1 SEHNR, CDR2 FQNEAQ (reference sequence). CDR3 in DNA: TGTGCCAGCAGCTTGGGGACAATGTTGAGCTCCTACAATGAGCAGTTCTTC. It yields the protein CASSLGTMLSSYNEQFF.

For the CDR3, the DNA is TGTGCCAGCAGTTTAGTGGCTAGCGGCGGGGGGACCCAGTACTTC. Amino acids: CASSLVASGGGTQYF. The V gene is TRBV12-3 or TRBV12-4, the J gene TRBJ2-7; 7 nucleotides match TRBD2. The better agreement between TRBJ2-5 and the DNA end casts doubt on the J call. The CDR3 sequence is 15 residues long.

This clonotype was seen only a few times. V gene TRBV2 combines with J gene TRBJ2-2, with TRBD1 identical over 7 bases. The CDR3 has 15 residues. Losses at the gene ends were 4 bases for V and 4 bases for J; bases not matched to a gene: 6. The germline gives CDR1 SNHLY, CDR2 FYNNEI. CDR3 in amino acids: CASSADRVPTGELFF. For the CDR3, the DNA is TGTGCCAGCAGTGCAGACAGGGTACCCACCGGGGAGCTGTTTTTT.

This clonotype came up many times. Here the CDR3 reads CASRRSASYEQYF. CDR3 bases: TGTGCCAGCAGGCGAAGTGCCTCCTACGAGCAGTACTTC. This chain uses TRBV6-5 with TRBJ2-7; D is undetermined. This CDR3 contains 13 residues. Trimming left V 6 bases short and J 0 bases short, with 9 bases between. The germline CDR1 and CDR2 sequences are MNHEY and SVGAGI.

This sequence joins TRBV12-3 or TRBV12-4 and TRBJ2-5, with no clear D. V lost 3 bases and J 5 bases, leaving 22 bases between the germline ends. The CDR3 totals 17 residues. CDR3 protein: CASSFRPRHLPTETQYF. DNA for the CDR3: TGTGCCAGCAGTTTCCGACCTCGACATCTACCAACGGAGACCCAGTACTTC.

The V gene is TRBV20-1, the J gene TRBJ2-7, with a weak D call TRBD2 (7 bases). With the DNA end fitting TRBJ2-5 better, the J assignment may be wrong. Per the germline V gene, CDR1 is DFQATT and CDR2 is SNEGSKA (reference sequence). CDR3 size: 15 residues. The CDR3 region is CSASGAGAGSQTQYF. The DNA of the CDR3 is TGCAGTGCTAGCGGCGCGGGGGCGGGGTCGCAGACCCAGTACTTC.

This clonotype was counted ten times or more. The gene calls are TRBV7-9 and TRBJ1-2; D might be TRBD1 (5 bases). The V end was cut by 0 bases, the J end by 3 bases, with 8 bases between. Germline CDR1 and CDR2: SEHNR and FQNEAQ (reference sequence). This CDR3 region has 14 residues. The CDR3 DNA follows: TGTGCCAGCAGCTTAGCCCCGACAGACTATGGCTACACCTTC. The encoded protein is CASSLAPTDYGYTF.

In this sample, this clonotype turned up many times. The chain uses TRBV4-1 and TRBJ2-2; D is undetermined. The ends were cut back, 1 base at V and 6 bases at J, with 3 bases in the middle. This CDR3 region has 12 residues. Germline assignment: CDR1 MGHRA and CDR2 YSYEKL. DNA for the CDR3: TGCGCCAGCAGCCAAGGGTCCGGGGAGCTGTTTTTT. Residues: CASSQGSGELFF.

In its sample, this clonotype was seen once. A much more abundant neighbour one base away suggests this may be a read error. The CDR3 nucleotides read TGTGCCGGCAGCCAAGGACAGGGGGTTTATGGCTACACCTTC. It specifies CAGSQGQGVYGYTF. The V call is TRBV28, the J call TRBJ1-2; 10 nucleotides line up with TRBD1. CDR3 length: 14 residues. Germline V gene lookup returns CDR1 MDHEN and CDR2 SYDVKM.

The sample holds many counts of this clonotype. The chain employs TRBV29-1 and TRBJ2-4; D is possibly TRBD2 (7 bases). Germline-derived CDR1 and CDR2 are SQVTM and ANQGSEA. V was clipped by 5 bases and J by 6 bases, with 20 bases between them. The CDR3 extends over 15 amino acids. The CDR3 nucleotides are TGCAGCGTTTTAGGGGGAGGGGAGTCCGGAAACATTCAGTACTTC. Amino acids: CSVLGGGESGNIQYF.

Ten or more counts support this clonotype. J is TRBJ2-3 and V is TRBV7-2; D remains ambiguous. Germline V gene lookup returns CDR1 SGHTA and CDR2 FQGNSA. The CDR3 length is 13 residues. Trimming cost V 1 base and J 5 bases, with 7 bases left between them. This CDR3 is CASSLGRLDTQYF. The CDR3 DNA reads TGTGCCAGCAGCTTAGGACGGCTAGATACGCAGTATTTT.

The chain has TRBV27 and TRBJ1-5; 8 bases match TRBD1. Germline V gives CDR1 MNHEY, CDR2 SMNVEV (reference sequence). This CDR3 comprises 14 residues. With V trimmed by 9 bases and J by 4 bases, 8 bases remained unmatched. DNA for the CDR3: TGTGCCAGAAGGTCAGACAGGGGAAATCAGCCCCAGCATTTT. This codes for CARRSDRGNQPQHF.

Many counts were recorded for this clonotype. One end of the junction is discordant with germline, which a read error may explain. The CDR3 nucleotides are TGTGCTAGCAGCTCTAGACAGCGGGAGACCCAGTACTTC. It specifies CASSSRQRETQYF. The chain has TRBV7-7 and TRBJ2-5; D possibly matches TRBD1 or TRBD2 (5 bases each). There are 13 residues in the CDR3. Germline V gives CDR1 SSHAT, CDR2 FNYEAQ (reference sequence). The variable domain in full, completed from reference TRBV7-7 and TRBJ2-5, reads GAGVSQSPRYKVTKRGQDVTLRCDPISSHATLYWYQQALGQGPEFLTYFNYEAQPDKSGLPSDRFSAERPEGSISTLTIQRTEQRDSAMYRCASSSRQRETQYFGPGTRLLVL.

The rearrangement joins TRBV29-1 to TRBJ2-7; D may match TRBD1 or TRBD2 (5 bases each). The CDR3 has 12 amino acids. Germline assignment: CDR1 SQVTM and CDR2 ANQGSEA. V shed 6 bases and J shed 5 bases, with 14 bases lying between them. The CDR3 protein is CSVRDLGDEQYF. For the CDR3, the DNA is TGCAGCGTCCGGGACCTAGGGGACGAGCAGTACTTC.

CDR3 amino acids: CASSEKDRLGSYEQYF. The CDR3 coding sequence is TGTGCCAGCAGTGAAAAGGACAGGTTGGGGTCCTACGAGCAGTACTTC. This chain joins TRBV2 and TRBJ2-7; the match to TRBD1 covers 7 bases. CDR3 size: 16 residues. Unmatched junction bases numbered 8, after V lost 2 bases and J lost 1 base. CDR1 is SNHLY and CDR2 is FYNNEI in the germline V gene.

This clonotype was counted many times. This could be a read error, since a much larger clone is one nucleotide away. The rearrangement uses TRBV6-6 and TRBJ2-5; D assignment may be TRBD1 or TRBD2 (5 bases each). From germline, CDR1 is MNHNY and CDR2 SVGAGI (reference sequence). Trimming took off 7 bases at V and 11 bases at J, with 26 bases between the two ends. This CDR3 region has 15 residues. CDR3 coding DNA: TGTGCCAGCACCTCCGGGACGGTAACCCGCGGTGAGCAGTACTTC. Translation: CASTSGTVTRGEQYF.

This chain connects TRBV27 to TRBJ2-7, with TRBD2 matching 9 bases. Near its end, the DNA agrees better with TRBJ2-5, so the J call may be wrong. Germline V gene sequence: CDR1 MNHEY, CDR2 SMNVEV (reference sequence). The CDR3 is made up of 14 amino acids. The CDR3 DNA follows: TGTGCCAGCAGTTTAATAGCGGGGGATGAGACCCAGTACTTC. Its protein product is CASSLIAGDETQYF.

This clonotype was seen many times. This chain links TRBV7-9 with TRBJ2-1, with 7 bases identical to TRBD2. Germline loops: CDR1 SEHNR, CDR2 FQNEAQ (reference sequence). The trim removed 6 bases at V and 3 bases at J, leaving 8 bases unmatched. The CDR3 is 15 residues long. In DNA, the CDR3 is TGTGCCAGCAGGCTAGCGGACGCCAGCTACAATGAGCAGTTCTTC. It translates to CASRLADASYNEQFF.

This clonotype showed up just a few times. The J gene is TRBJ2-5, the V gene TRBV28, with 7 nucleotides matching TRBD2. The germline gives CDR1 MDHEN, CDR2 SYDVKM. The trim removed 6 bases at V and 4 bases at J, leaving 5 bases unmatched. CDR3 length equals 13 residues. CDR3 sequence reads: CASRGSGRETQYF. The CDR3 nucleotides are TGTGCCAGCAGGGGTAGCGGGCGAGAGACCCAGTACTTC.

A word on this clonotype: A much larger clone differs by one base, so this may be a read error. The CDR3 sequence is CASSARLVQDTQYF. For the CDR3, the DNA is TGTGCCAGCAGCGCCAGACTAGTTCAAGATACGCAGTATTTT. The rearrangement joins TRBV7-2 to TRBJ2-3, with D perhaps TRBD2 (6 bases). The germline V gene has CDR1 SGHTA and CDR2 FQGNSA. Trimming took 5 bases from V and 5 from J, leaving 14 bases between them. This CDR3 comprises 14 residues.

The CDR3 reads CASRPTGNSGTDTQYF. CDR3 DNA sequence: TGTGCCAGCAGACCTACAGGGAATTCGGGCACAGATACGCAGTATTTT. The chain is built from TRBV6-5 and TRBJ2-3, with D tentatively TRBD1 (6 bases). Trimming shortened V by 6 bases and J by 1 base, and 17 bases separated the two germline ends. This CDR3 is 16 amino acids long. Germline V gene sequence: CDR1 MNHEY, CDR2 SVGAGI.